Following are 23 T cell receptor beta chains from one sample sequenced in a study of cytomegalovirus exposure and HLA in healthy donors. A multiplex PCR was run with 60 Vbeta primers and 13 Jbeta primers. Sequencing was performed with immunoSEQ multiplex PCR; in TCRdb, only in-frame clones are kept and a portion is missing. The repertoire has around 40,000 clones, approximately 86% of them found once; the top ten carry roughly 8%. The sample comprised PBMCs. The receptor set was obtained from a woman in her thirties or forties in good health and CMV-seropositive.

This clone was counted once. The V and J genes are TRBV5-6 and TRBJ1-4; D is unresolved. Trimming cost V 0 bases and J 0 bases, with 3 bases left between them. The CDR3 is made up of 14 amino acids. Germline CDR1 and CDR2: SGHDT and YYEEEE. Written as DNA, the CDR3 is TGTGCCAGCAGCTTGGTAGCAACTAATGAAAAACTGTTTTTT. Its translation: CASSLVATNEKLFF.

V gene TRBV20-1 combines with J gene TRBJ2-7; D is uncertain. Trimming took 3 bases from V and 9 from J, leaving 12 bases between them. Germline V gene lookup returns CDR1 DFQATT and CDR2 SNEGSKA (reference sequence). The CDR3 runs 11 residues. The CDR3 protein is CSASWSGGQYF. Here the CDR3 DNA reads TGCAGTGCTAGCTGGTCGGGTGGGCAGTACTTC.

This chain joins TRBV20-1 and TRBJ2-5; unclear D gene. The CDR3 totals 11 residues. Germline V lookup: CDR1 DFQATT, CDR2 SNEGSKA (reference sequence). V dropped 2 bases and J dropped 5 bases, with 6 bases sitting between them. The CDR3 bases are TGCAGTGCTAGATCGCGGGAGACCCAGTACTTC. It translates to CSARSRETQYF.

The rearrangement joins TRBV18 to TRBJ2-5, with TRBD2 matching 7 bases. The end of the DNA fits TRBJ2-7 better, so the J call may be wrong. Germline V gives CDR1 KGHSH, CDR2 LQKENI. The CDR3 runs to 14 residues. CDR3 residues: CASSLGREVYEQYF. The CDR3 DNA reads as TGTGCCAGCTCTCTAGGGAGGGAGGTCTACGAGCAGTACTTC.

The chain has TRBV7-8 and TRBJ2-7, with a weak D call TRBD1 (5 bases). The germline V and J ends were trimmed by 1 base and 2 bases, with 12 bases remaining between them. Germline V gene lookup returns CDR1 SGHVS and CDR2 FQNEAQ. CDR3 length: 15 amino acids. CDR3 protein: CASSLGGTGPYEQYF. CDR3 bases: TGTGCCAGCAGCTTAGGGGGCACAGGCCCCTACGAGCAGTACTTC.

The rearrangement links TRBV2 to TRBJ1-2, with TRBD1 matching over 9 bases. With V trimmed by 3 bases and J by 8 bases, 4 bases remained unmatched. The CDR3 has 13 residues. Germline V gives CDR1 SNHLY, CDR2 FYNNEI. CDR3 region: CASSEGQGKGYTF. CDR3 nucleotides: TGTGCCAGCAGTGAGGGACAGGGAAAGGGCTACACCTTC.

The V gene is TRBV11-2, the J gene TRBJ2-1, with 7 positions matching TRBD2. The CDR3 runs 11 residues. J was trimmed by 10 bases and V by 10 bases; bases with no gene match: 7. Germline CDR1 and CDR2: SGHAT and FQNNGV. The CDR3 protein is CATSTGGEQFF. The CDR3 nucleotides read TGTGCCACCTCCACGGGGGGAGAGCAGTTCTTC.

The gene calls are TRBV19 and TRBJ2-2, with 7 bases lining up with TRBD2. The V and J ends lost 8 bases and 5 bases, in that order; junction bases with no gene match: 5. The CDR3 contains 13 residues. Germline CDR1 reads LNHDA; CDR2 reads SQIVND (reference sequence). CDR3 in DNA: TGTGCCAGTCCTTCTAGCGGTACCGGGGAGCTGTTTTTT. Translation gives CASPSSGTGELFF.

This rearrangement joins TRBV29-1 to TRBJ2-3; TRBD2 agrees at 9 bases. With 3 bases clipped from V and 14 bases from J, the junction kept 9 bases outside the gene matches. CDR1 and CDR2 (germline): SQVTM, ANQGSEA. This CDR3 is built from 12 residues. The CDR3 sequence: CSVEEKREDLYF. CDR3 nucleotide sequence: TGCAGCGTTGAGGAAAAGCGGGAGGATTTGTATTTT.

This clone is termed medium-sized. CDR3 DNA sequence: TGTGCCATCAGTGAGACAGAGAACACTGAAGCTTTCTTT. Translated: CAISETENTEAFF. The J gene is TRBJ1-1, the V gene TRBV10-3; no firm D call. Germline CDR1 is ENHRY and CDR2 is SYGVKD. V was shortened by 2 bases and J by 1 base, with 5 bases between the two germline ends. This CDR3 comprises 13 residues.

V and J are TRBV29-1 and TRBJ1-2; a weak D match, TRBD1 (5 bases). CDR1 SQVTM and CDR2 ANQGSEA come from the germline V gene. The CDR3 totals 14 residues. Trimming pared 4 bases from V and 2 bases from J, leaving 14 bases between. CDR3: CSVGLSTANYGYTF. CDR3 in DNA: TGCAGCGTTGGGTTGTCGACAGCAAACTATGGCTACACCTTC.

The chain is built from TRBV28 and TRBJ1-2, with D possibly matching TRBD1 (5 bases). This CDR3 comprises 15 residues. Germline loops: CDR1 MDHEN, CDR2 SYDVKM. V lost 5 bases to trimming and J lost 5 bases, with 18 bases between them. This CDR3 reads CASSTPGGNQYGYTF. CDR3 DNA: TGTGCCAGCAGTACCCCGGGGGGGAATCAGTATGGCTACACCTTC.

The rearrangement uses TRBV28 and TRBJ2-1; 9 bases are a match to TRBD1. Germline-derived CDR1 and CDR2 are MDHEN and SYDVKM. This CDR3 has 13 residues. The junction had 7 bases not matched to a gene; V was cut back by 7 bases and J by 9 bases. CDR3 residues: CASTGQGTTEQFF. The CDR3 coding sequence is TGTGCCAGCACTGGACAGGGGACAACTGAGCAGTTCTTC.

This clone has more than one count but fewer than ten. This rearrangement joins TRBV2 to TRBJ2-5, with 8 bases identical to TRBD2. J lost 5 bases, V lost 4 bases, and 3 bases had no gene match. The CDR3 runs to 13 residues. Germline assignment: CDR1 SNHLY and CDR2 FYNNEI. The CDR3 loop reads CASSAGGRETQYF. The DNA of the CDR3 is TGTGCCAGCAGTGCGGGGGGGAGGGAGACCCAGTACTTC.

The chain carries TRBV30 and TRBJ1-2; D is possibly TRBD1 (5 bases). The V end lost 5 bases, the J end lost 4 bases, and 14 bases lay between the germline ends. This CDR3 region has 13 residues. Per germline, CDR1 GTSNPN and CDR2 SVGIG (reference sequence). The CDR3 spells CAWAGQIFYGYTF. The CDR3 DNA sequence: TGTGCCTGGGCGGGGCAGATCTTCTATGGCTACACCTTC. The full variable domain, rest sourced from reference TRBV30 and TRBJ1-2, is SQTIHQWPATLVQPVGSPLSLECTVEGTSNPNLYWYRQAAGRGLQLLFYSVGIGQISSEVPQNLSASRPQDRQFILSSKKLLLSDSGFYLCAWAGQIFYGYTFGSGTRLTVV.

The chain combines TRBV6-1 with TRBJ1-1; tentatively, D is TRBD1 (5 bases). Germline loops: CDR1 MNHNS, CDR2 SASEGT. The V end was cut by 2 bases, the J end by 1 base, with 11 bases between. The CDR3 is 15 amino acids. The CDR3 DNA follows: TGTGCCAGCAGTGAACGGCAGGGCGGGAACACTGAAGCTTTCTTT. Its translation is CASSERQGGNTEAFF.

The chain carries TRBV5-1 and TRBJ2-7; 10 positions match TRBD1. The V and J ends lost 4 bases and 2 bases, in that order; junction bases with no gene match: 9. The CDR3 contains 16 residues. From germline, CDR1 is SGHRS and CDR2 YFSETQ. For the CDR3, the DNA is TGCGCCAGCAGCAGACAGGGGGCGGATGCACCCTACGAGCAGTACTTC. Protein product: CASSRQGADAPYEQYF.

The J gene is TRBJ2-1, the V gene TRBV6-1; D may be TRBD1 (5 bases). Trimming shortened V by 2 bases and J by 8 bases, and 7 bases separated the two germline ends. CDR1 is MNHNS, CDR2 SASEGT, per germline. The CDR3 totals 12 residues. CDR3 sequence (DNA): TGTGCCAGCAGTGAATTAGGGGATGAGCAGTTCTTC. Translation gives CASSELGDEQFF.

This chain links TRBV29-1 with TRBJ1-4; a possible D gene is TRBD1 (5 bases). This CDR3 is built from 12 residues. Germline CDR1 reads SQVTM; CDR2 reads ANQGSEA. V was shortened by 4 bases and J by 4 bases, with 7 bases between the two germline ends. The CDR3: CSVGQSNEKLFF. The CDR3 nucleotides are TGCAGCGTTGGACAGAGTAATGAAAAACTGTTTTTT.

The table lists this clone with a count of one. V and J are TRBV18 and TRBJ2-7, with a possible D match to TRBD1 (6 bases). This CDR3 comprises 14 residues. Trimming removed 0 bases from V and 6 bases from J, with 12 bases in between. Looked up from germline, CDR1 is KGHSH and CDR2 is LQKENI. CDR3 in amino acids: CASSPPWGHGEQYF. CDR3 DNA: TGTGCCAGCTCACCACCGTGGGGGCACGGCGAGCAGTACTTC.

This rearrangement joins TRBV9 to TRBJ2-3, with a tentative D call TRBD2 (6 bases). The CDR3 contains 15 residues. Per germline, CDR1 SGDLS and CDR2 YYNGEE. Trimming removed 3 bases from V and 0 bases from J, with 11 bases in between. DNA of the CDR3: TGTGCCAGCAGCGGGACGGGGACTAGCACAGATACGCAGTATTTT. This codes for CASSGTGTSTDTQYF.

This clone occurred a few times. This chain connects TRBV5-4 to TRBJ2-5, with TRBD2 identical over 11 bases. The length of the CDR3 is 15 residues. Trimming at V came to 4 bases and at J to 4 bases, leaving 6 bases not matched to a gene. The germline gives CDR1 SGHNT, CDR2 YYREEE (reference sequence). In DNA, the CDR3 is TGTGCCAGCAGCCCCGAGCTAGCGGGGGGAGAGACCCAGTACTTC. Translation: CASSPELAGGETQYF.

The V call is TRBV28, the J call TRBJ2-7; D is unresolved. Looked up from germline, CDR1 is MDHEN and CDR2 is SYDVKM. The ends were cut back, 6 bases at V and 4 bases at J, with 7 bases in the middle. This CDR3 is 11 amino acids long. The CDR3 bases are TGTGCCAGCAGCTCACAATACGAGCAGTACTTC. This translates into CASSSQYEQYF.